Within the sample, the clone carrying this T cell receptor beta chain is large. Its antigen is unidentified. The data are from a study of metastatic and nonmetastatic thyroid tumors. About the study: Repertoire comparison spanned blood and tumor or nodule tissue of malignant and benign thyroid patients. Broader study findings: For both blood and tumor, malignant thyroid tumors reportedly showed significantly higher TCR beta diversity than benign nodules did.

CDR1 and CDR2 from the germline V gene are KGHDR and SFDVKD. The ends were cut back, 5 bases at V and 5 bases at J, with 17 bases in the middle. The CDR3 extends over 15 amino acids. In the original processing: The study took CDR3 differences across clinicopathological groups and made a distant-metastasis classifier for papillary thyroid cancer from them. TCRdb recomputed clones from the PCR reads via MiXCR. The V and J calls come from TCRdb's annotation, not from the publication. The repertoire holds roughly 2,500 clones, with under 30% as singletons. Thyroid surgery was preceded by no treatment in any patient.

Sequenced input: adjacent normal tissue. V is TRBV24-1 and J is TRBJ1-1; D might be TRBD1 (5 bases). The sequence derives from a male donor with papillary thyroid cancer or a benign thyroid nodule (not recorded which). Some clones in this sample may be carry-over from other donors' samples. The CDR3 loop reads CATSGYGSGGTEAFF. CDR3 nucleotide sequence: TGTGCCACCAGTGGCTACGGGTCGGGGGGAACTGAAGCTTTCTTT.